The rows below give T cell receptor beta chains drawn from one sample of a study of blood T cells in healthy people across ages. Via MiXCR, TCRdb re-called the 5' RACE reads, giving one row per CDR3 protein. The table records just over 1 million distinct CDR3 sequences, under 45% of them present only once. Material: blood. These TCRs come from a woman between 55 and 75 years old in good health. The CDR3 runs from the conserved cysteine through the conserved F or W. The order of the fields is CDR3 protein, CDR3 DNA, V gene, J gene, D gene, clone size. A D gene is named only where the DNA matches it firmly. The size entry is marked missing in some rows and otherwise reads once, few, many or a size class.

CASSRQGGYGYTF	TGTGCCAGCAGTCGACAGGGTGGGTATGGCTACACCTTC	TRBV27	TRBJ1-2	TRBD1	few
CANSLSREKNIQYF	TGCGCCAACAGCCTCTCCAGGGAAAAAAACATTCAGTACTTC	TRBV5-1	TRBJ2-4	-	-
CASSPRDSIATNEKLFF	TGTGCCAGCAGCCCACGGGACAGTATTGCAACTAATGAAAAACTGTTTTTT	TRBV12-3/TRBV12-4	TRBJ1-4	TRBD1	few
CSARFPSSYEQYF	TGCAGTGCTAGGTTCCCGAGCTCCTACGAGCAGTACTTC	TRBV20-1	TRBJ2-7	-	-
CASSQITRDTQYF	TGCGCCAGCAGCCAAATAACTAGAGATACGCAGTATTTT	TRBV4-1	TRBJ2-3	-	-
CAGSLSISGANVLTF	TGTGCCGGCAGTTTATCTATCTCTGGGGCCAACGTCCTGACTTTC	TRBV12-3/TRBV12-4	TRBJ2-6	-	-
CASRASTTDTQYF	TGTGCCAGCAGGGCATCTACCACAGATACGCAGTATTTT	TRBV6-6	TRBJ2-3	-	-
CASSQARTAVTDTQYF	TGCGCCAGCAGCCAGGCCCGGACAGCGGTCACAGATACGCAGTATTTT	TRBV4-3	TRBJ2-3	-	-
CSARAHRGIFEQYF	TGCAGTGCTAGGGCCCACAGGGGCATCTTCGAGCAGTACTTC	TRBV20-1	TRBJ2-7	TRBD1	-
CSARVGGRKGTGGLFF	TGCAGTGCTAGAGTTGGCGGGAGAAAGGGCACCGGGGGGCTGTTTTTT	TRBV20-1	TRBJ2-2	TRBD2	-
CATSLGGYEQYF	TGTGCCACCAGCCTCGGAGGGTACGAGCAGTACTTC	TRBV15	TRBJ2-7	-	few
CAISEPTGALTTNEKLFF	TGTGCCATCAGTGAGCCGACAGGGGCCCTTACAACTAATGAAAAACTGTTTTTT	TRBV10-3	TRBJ1-4	TRBD1	-
CASNPSTFSYNEQFF	TGTGCCAGCAACCCGTCCACCTTCTCCTACAATGAGCAGTTCTTC	TRBV12-3/TRBV12-4	TRBJ2-1	-	few
CSARDRRRTDTQYF	TGCAGTGCTAGAGATCGCCGTCGCACAGATACGCAGTATTTT	TRBV20-1	TRBJ2-3	-	few
CASSQSLAQADTQYF	TGTGCCAGCAGCCAATCCCTAGCCCAAGCAGATACGCAGTATTTT	TRBV3-1	TRBJ2-3	-	-
CAISGGQGIYEQYF	TGTGCCATCAGTGGGGGGCAGGGGATCTACGAGCAGTACTTC	TRBV10-3	TRBJ2-7	-	-
CASSLSYQGSNYGYTF	TGTGCCAGCAGTTTATCGTACCAAGGTAGTAACTATGGCTACACCTTC	TRBV27	TRBJ1-2	-	-
CASAGDSHEQYF	TGTGCCAGCGCGGGGGACAGCCACGAGCAGTACTTC	TRBV7-2	TRBJ2-7	-	-
CASSSGSSLWRYEQYF	TGTGCCAGCAGTTCCGGGTCTTCCCTATGGCGCTACGAGCAGTACTTC	TRBV12-3/TRBV12-4	TRBJ2-7	-	-
CASSYIGGGYGYTF	TGTGCCAGCAGTTACATCGGGGGCGGCTATGGCTACACCTTC	TRBV6-6	TRBJ1-2	-	few
CASSVVSGQGEQYF	TGTGCCAGCAGCGTAGTGTCGGGACAGGGCGAGCAGTACTTC	TRBV9	TRBJ2-7	TRBD1	few
CASSKRTGPSSYNSPLHF	TGTGCCAGCAGCAAACGGACAGGGCCTAGCTCCTATAATTCACCCCTCCACTTT	TRBV21-1	TRBJ1-6	-	-
CASSIDALVGDQETQYF	TGTGCCAGTAGTATAGATGCCCTCGTGGGGGATCAAGAGACCCAGTACTTC	TRBV19	TRBJ2-5	-	-
CASSATGGLPYNEQYF	TGTGCCAGCAGCGCCACAGGGGGCCTACCCTACAATGAGCAGTACTTC	TRBV27	TRBJ2-7	TRBD1	-
CVSSLALLADQETQYF	TGTGTCAGCAGCTTAGCGCTCTTGGCAGACCAAGAGACCCAGTACTTC	TRBV7-9	TRBJ2-5	-	once
CASSSSILAGQTYEQYF	TGTGCCAGCAGCTCTAGTATATTAGCGGGACAAACCTACGAGCAGTACTTC	TRBV11-2	TRBJ2-7	TRBD2	-
CASSSPGLTDTQYF	TGTGCCAGCAGTTCCCCGGGACTTACAGATACGCAGTATTTT	TRBV27	TRBJ2-3	-	-
CASSSTGFPYEQYF	TGTGCCAGCAGCTCGACAGGGTTTCCCTACGAGCAGTACTTC	TRBV7-9	TRBJ2-7	TRBD1	few
CASTPTPGYGTEAFF	TGTGCCAGCACCCCAACACCCGGCTACGGCACTGAAGCTTTCTTT	TRBV5-6	TRBJ1-1	-	-
CSAPGGGGKETQYF	TGCAGTGCCCCGGGAGGGGGAGGAAAAGAGACCCAGTACTTC	TRBV20-1	TRBJ2-5	TRBD2	few
CSASQGLAGEQYF	TGCAGCGCTAGTCAGGGGTTAGCAGGGGAGCAGTACTTC	TRBV29-1	TRBJ2-7	-	-
CASSSDRGFYNEQFF	TGTGCCAGCAGCTCCGACAGGGGATTCTACAATGAGCAGTTCTTC	TRBV7-8	TRBJ2-1	TRBD1	-
CASSLNYREYEQYF	TGTGCCAGCAGCTTAAATTACAGGGAGTACGAGCAGTACTTC	TRBV7-3	TRBJ2-7	-	-
CATSDLAEPYEQYF	TGTGCCACCAGTGATTTGGCCGAACCATACGAGCAGTACTTC	TRBV24-1	TRBJ2-7	-	few
CASRKPGQGGLRTDTQYF	TGTGCCAGCAGAAAACCGGGACAGGGGGGCCTTCGAACAGATACGCAGTATTTT	TRBV6-2/TRBV6-3	TRBJ2-3	TRBD1	many
CASRASGADTQYF	TGTGCCAGCAGAGCTAGCGGTGCAGATACGCAGTATTTT	TRBV7-9	TRBJ2-3	TRBD2	-
CASSTSRTSGSRGTDTQYF	TGTGCCAGCAGTACCTCCAGGACTAGCGGGAGTAGGGGCACAGATACGCAGTATTTT	TRBV28	TRBJ2-3	TRBD2	-
CASSENQKGNEKLFF	TGTGCCAGCAGTGAAAATCAAAAGGGCAATGAAAAACTGTTTTTT	TRBV25-1	TRBJ1-4	-	-
CASSRAGTGMVAGYYEQYF	TGTGCCAGCAGCCGCGCCGGGACAGGGATGGTAGCGGGATACTACGAGCAGTACTTC	TRBV9	TRBJ2-7	-	-